The next 22 T cell receptor beta chains were all read from a single sample in a study of cytomegalovirus exposure and HLA in healthy donors. Amplification used 60 Vbeta primers and 13 Jbeta primers. Assay used: immunoSEQ multiplex PCR; TCRdb lists only in-frame clones, some missing. The repertoire consists of 100,000 or so clones, with under 85% occurring once and the leading ten covering under 2%. Material: PBMCs. The receptor source for this set is a woman aged 40 to 50 in good health and CMV-seronegative.

CDR3 DNA: TGTGCCAGCAGCTTGGGGGAGGTGGCTGAAGCTTTCTTT. Protein: CASSLGEVAEAFF. V and J are TRBV7-9 and TRBJ1-1; TRBD1 is a possible D gene (5 bases). V was cut by 3 bases and J by 6 bases, with 11 bases left in between. Germline V gene data show CDR1 as SEHNR and CDR2 as FQNEAQ (reference sequence). The CDR3 is 13 residues long.

This clone was seen only once. The J gene is TRBJ1-3, the V gene TRBV15, with 9 positions matching TRBD1. The V gene end was trimmed by 2 bases and the J gene end by 1 base; junction bases not matched to a gene: 6. Germline lookup yields CDR1 LNHNV and CDR2 YYDKDF (reference sequence). CDR3 length equals 17 residues. In nucleotides, the CDR3 is TGTGCCACCAGCAGATCCGGGACAGGGAGGTCTGGAAACACCATATATTTT. It is translated as CATSRSGTGRSGNTIYF.

The gene calls are TRBV2 and TRBJ2-5; weak D call: TRBD2 (6 bases). Germline loops: CDR1 SNHLY, CDR2 FYNNEI. Trimming pared 8 bases from V and 5 bases from J, leaving 9 bases between. The CDR3 length is 11 residues. CDR3 DNA: TGTGCCAGCCGGGAGTTCGAGACCCAGTACTTC. It yields the protein CASREFETQYF.

The chain couples TRBV5-1 to TRBJ2-7, with 7 bases that match TRBD2. The germline CDR1 and CDR2 sequences are SGHRS and YFSETQ. V trimming: 1 base; J trimming: 6 bases; junction bases outside the gene matches: 10. This CDR3 region has 15 residues. Here the CDR3 reads CASSLRAGASPEQYF. CDR3 DNA sequence: TGCGCCAGCAGCTTGAGGGCGGGAGCGTCCCCCGAGCAGTACTTC.

This clone was seen more than once but under ten times. This chain joins TRBV7-2 and TRBJ2-3; TRBD2 agrees at 10 bases. The CDR3 totals 16 residues. After removal of 1 base from V and 5 bases from J, the junction contained 6 bases not matched to a gene. The germline CDR1 and CDR2 sequences are SGHTA and FQGNSA. As DNA, the CDR3 is TGTGCCAGCAGCTTAGAACAGCGGGGGGGCATAGATACGCAGTATTTT. Protein sequence: CASSLEQRGGIDTQYF.

This clone has more than one count but fewer than ten. This rearrangement joins TRBV5-4 to TRBJ2-5; 12 bases align to TRBD2. J was trimmed by 4 bases and V by 4 bases; bases with no gene match: 2. CDR1 and CDR2 (germline): SGHNT, YYREEE (reference sequence). The CDR3 spans 14 residues. Here the CDR3 reads CASSEGLAGETQYF. CDR3 coding DNA: TGTGCCAGCAGCGAGGGACTAGCGGGAGAGACCCAGTACTTC.

This clone was recorded a few times. At the DNA level, this CDR3 is encoded by other sequences in the same sample as well. The CDR3 protein is CASSSKRLAETQYF. The CDR3 DNA is TGTGCCAGCAGTTCAAAGCGGCTAGCAGAGACCCAGTACTTC. The rearrangement joins TRBV7-2 to TRBJ2-5; possible D gene TRBD2, 5 bases. The CDR3 runs to 14 residues. Germline CDR1 and CDR2: SGHTA and FQGNSA. V was cut by 6 bases and J by 4 bases, with 15 bases left in between.

The chain couples TRBV19 to TRBJ1-1; 7 bases line up with TRBD1. Germline CDR1 LNHDA, CDR2 SQIVND (reference sequence). The CDR3 has 14 amino acids. V was pared by 3 bases and J by 1 base, with 2 bases of the junction left unmatched. CDR3 sequence reads: CASSIPGGNTEAFF. As DNA, the CDR3 is TGTGCCAGTAGTATCCCAGGGGGGAACACTGAAGCTTTCTTT.

The gene calls are TRBV10-2 and TRBJ1-1; the D is unclear. The length of the CDR3 is 14 residues. Deletions cut 0 bases from V and 6 bases from J, with 11 bases between. Germline V CDR1 and CDR2: WSHSY, SAAADI. As DNA, the CDR3 is TGCGCCAGCAGTGAGTCGGGTCAGAGGGCTGAAGCTTTCTTT. Its protein product is CASSESGQRAEAFF.

This sequence joins TRBV30 and TRBJ2-7; 10 nucleotides match TRBD1. V lost 0 bases to trimming and J lost 5 bases; unmatched junction nucleotides: 1. Germline V gene sequence: CDR1 GTSNPN, CDR2 SVGIG (reference sequence). There are 13 residues in the CDR3. The CDR3 spells CAWSVGTGDEQYF. CDR3 in DNA: TGTGCCTGGAGTGTCGGGACAGGGGACGAGCAGTACTTC.

The chain links TRBV5-1 to TRBJ1-2; no firm D call. CDR3 length: 16 residues. The V and J ends lost 0 bases and 4 bases respectively, with 16 bases between them. Germline values: CDR1 SGHRS, CDR2 YFSETQ. DNA for the CDR3: TGCGCCAGCAGCTTGGTCCCTCAGGATGGGAGCTATGGCTACACCTTC. Its protein product is CASSLVPQDGSYGYTF.

V is TRBV10-1 and J is TRBJ2-2; 7 nucleotides align to TRBD1. The V and J ends lost 3 bases and 6 bases, in that order; junction bases with no gene match: 4. Germline V lookup: CDR1 WNHNN, CDR2 SYGVQD (reference sequence). This CDR3 spans 14 amino acids. The CDR3 is CASSDGTAAGELFF. The CDR3 region has the DNA TGCGCCAGCAGTGACGGGACAGCGGCCGGGGAGCTGTTTTTT.

The chain carries TRBV28 and TRBJ1-2; D is ambiguous. In germline, CDR1 is MDHEN, CDR2 SYDVKM. This CDR3 contains 18 residues. Trimming took off 1 base at V and 1 base at J, with 19 bases between the two ends. The CDR3 nucleotides are TGTGCCAGCAGTTTATCCATAGGTTGGGAGGCGATTAACTATGGCTACACCTTC. Its protein is CASSLSIGWEAINYGYTF.

With respect to this clone: The junction does not match germline at one end; this may be a read error. The V call is TRBV7-9, the J call TRBJ1-1; D is undetermined. The CDR3 contains 12 residues. The germline V gene encodes CDR1 SEHNR and CDR2 FQNEAQ (reference sequence). CDR3 sequence: CSSTLGGTEAFF. CDR3 sequence (DNA): TGTTCCAGCACCCTAGGCGGCACTGAAGCTTTCTTT.

J is TRBJ1-2 and V is TRBV28; TRBD1 might be the D (5 bases). The CDR3 totals 15 residues. Trimming took off 3 bases at V and 3 bases at J, with 14 bases between the two ends. Germline V gene lookup returns CDR1 MDHEN and CDR2 SYDVKM. CDR3 residues: CASSFGGASDYGYTF. In DNA form, the CDR3 reads TGTGCCAGCAGTTTCGGCGGGGCCTCAGACTATGGCTACACCTTC.

This clone was observed once. The genes are TRBV28 and TRBJ1-3; TRBD1 is a possible D gene (5 bases). Germline CDR1 and CDR2: MDHEN and SYDVKM. This CDR3 is built from 16 residues. The ends were cut back, 5 bases at V and 0 bases at J, with 14 bases in the middle. CDR3 in DNA: TGTGCCAGCAGTCCCTGGGGGGTCAGCTCTGGAAACACCATATATTTT. It codes for CASSPWGVSSGNTIYF.

This clone was detected a few times. The V call is TRBV4-2, the J call TRBJ2-3; weak D call: TRBD1 (5 bases). Germline lookup yields CDR1 LGHNA and CDR2 YNFKEQ. The CDR3 is 15 residues long. Trimming removed 7 bases at V and 5 bases at J, with 19 bases between. The CDR3 spells CASNSEQGRLDTQYF. DNA of the CDR3: TGTGCCAGCAACTCGGAGCAGGGAAGGTTAGATACGCAGTATTTT.

The chain is built from TRBV11-2 and TRBJ1-5, with TRBD1 matching over 10 bases. Germline assignment: CDR1 SGHAT and CDR2 FQNNGV. This CDR3 is built from 16 residues. V gave up 5 bases and J gave up 5 bases; unmatched junction bases: 9. The CDR3 spells CASSPRGTGDHQPQHF. CDR3 sequence (DNA): TGTGCCAGCAGCCCACGCGGGACAGGGGATCATCAGCCCCAGCATTTT.

This chain connects TRBV9 to TRBJ2-3, with 9 bases lining up with TRBD1. CDR1 SGDLS and CDR2 YYNGEE come from the germline V gene. V lost 3 bases to trimming and J lost 4 bases; unmatched junction nucleotides: 9. CDR3 length: 16 residues. CDR3 protein: CASSAYGQGFSDTQYF. CDR3 coding DNA: TGTGCCAGCAGCGCTTACGGACAGGGGTTTTCAGATACGCAGTATTTT.

This chain joins TRBV9 and TRBJ2-5; 10 bases are a match to TRBD2. The CDR3 loop spans 15 amino acids. The trim removed 1 base at V and 2 bases at J, leaving 2 bases unmatched. CDR1 is SGDLS, CDR2 YYNGEE, per germline. The DNA of the CDR3 is TGTGCCAGCAGCGTAATGGGACTAGCGCAAGAGACCCAGTACTTC. It yields the protein CASSVMGLAQETQYF.

This chain connects TRBV18 to TRBJ2-2, with 9 bases aligning to TRBD1. This CDR3 spans 16 amino acids. V was clipped by 6 bases and J by 4 bases; unmatched bases: 9. Looked up from germline, CDR1 is KGHSH and CDR2 is LQKENI. The CDR3 loop is CASSLGTGRFTGELFF. DNA of the CDR3: TGTGCCAGCTCGCTCGGGACAGGGCGGTTCACCGGGGAGCTGTTTTTT.

The rearrangement joins TRBV7-2 to TRBJ1-1; perhaps TRBD1 as D (5 bases). Germline CDR1 SGHTA, CDR2 FQGNSA. Trimming took 4 bases from V and 10 from J, leaving 19 bases between them. The CDR3 spans 14 residues. The CDR3 DNA reads as TGTGCCAGCAGCTACCTAGGGGTGGGTTCGGGAGCTTTCTTT. Its translation: CASSYLGVGSGAFF.